This T cell receptor beta chain derives from a study of blood T cell repertoires in COVID-19. The table lists this clone with a few counts. V lost 1 base and J lost 0, with 7 bases in between. The CDR3 extends over 15 amino acids. CDR1 is SGHVS and CDR2 is FQNEAQ in the germline V gene. In the original processing: Amplification with reference gene primers provided the estimates of nucleated cell counts. Clones were sequenced by immunoSEQ multiplex PCR, and TCRdb holds only the in-frame ones, with some missing. V and J calls and clone size follow that table, whereas D and trimming were derived from the DNA. The repertoire holds roughly 200,000 clones, with over 80% as singletons.

The clonotype was recovered from a man aged 35 to 55 with acute or convalescent COVID-19. The chain carries TRBV7-8 and TRBJ2-1, with D maybe TRBD2 (5 bases). Material: peripheral blood. The CDR3 sequence is CASSLGGYSYNEQFF. The CDR3 coding sequence is TGTGCCAGCAGCTTAGGCGGGTACTCCTACAATGAGCAGTTCTTC.